The clone carrying this T cell receptor (beta chain) was counted a single time. The CDR3 has 17 amino acids. Germline V gene data show CDR1 as PRHDT and CDR2 as FYEKMQ (reference sequence). Trimming left V 5 bases short and J 0 bases short, with 20 bases between. This record belongs to a study of cytomegalovirus exposure and HLA in healthy donors. Unrecorded immune exposure was likely among donors, who were nominally healthy when sampled. PCR primers comprised 60 Vbeta and 13 Jbeta primers. Sequencing was performed with immunoSEQ multiplex PCR; in TCRdb, only in-frame clones are kept and a portion is missing. The sample records around 190,000 clones, about four fifths being singletons.

V is TRBV13 and J is TRBJ2-7; D is possibly TRBD2 (7 bases). The sequenced sample consisted of PBMCs. This receptor was identified in a man aged 18 to 29 in good health and CMV-seronegative. The CDR3 DNA reads as TGTGCCAGCAGCCCCCTGGGCGCGGGGGCGATCTCCTACGAGCAGTACTTC. This encodes CASSPLGAGAISYEQYF.